Sequencing of this T cell receptor (beta chain) was carried out in a study of T cells expressing NK-cell markers. Across the study: Beta-chain profiling covered CD3+CD56+NKG2C+, CD3+CD56+NKG2C- and CD3+CD56-NKG2C+ sorted subsets. One of the eight sequenced donors was seronegative, whereas the other seven were HCMV-seropositive. Notes on the study in general: Where a handful of donors were concerned, these clonotypes also led the CD3+CD56-NKG2C+ fraction.

Comments on this clonotype: The antigen remains undetermined.

CDR3 size: 14 residues. CDR1 is WSHSY, CDR2 SAAADI, per germline. TCRdb re-called the 5' RACE reads and catalogs CDR3 proteins one per entry, DNA excluded. Its clone listing holds roughly 390,000 distinct CDR3 sequences. Sequenced material: blood T cells: a sorted CD56 or NKG2C T cell subset, CD4+ or CD8+ T cells, or bulk PBMC T cells (not recorded which). This TCR came from a woman in her 50s in good health. This sequence joins TRBV10-2 and TRBJ1-4; with no DNA, the TCRdb D assignment of TRBD1 cannot be verified. CDR3 sequence reads: CASTLSRDREGLFF.